The source of this T cell receptor beta chain is a study of T cell responses to AZD1222 COVID-19 vaccine. Generated by immunoSEQ multiplex PCR, the TCRdb table keeps only in-frame clones and is missing some. This table has roughly 98,000 clones, around nine tenths appearing once. Sequencing used peripheral blood, obtained on day 0 of AZD1222 vaccination. The TCR was taken from an adult in good health.

CDR3 DNA sequence: TGTGCCAGTAGGGGACAGGGTAGAACTGGGGCCAACGTCCTGACTTTC. This encodes CASRGQGRTGANVLTF. This chain connects TRBV19 to TRBJ2-6; 9 bases align to TRBD1. The trim removed 6 bases at V and 2 bases at J, leaving 5 bases unmatched. Per germline, CDR1 LNHDA and CDR2 SQIVND (reference sequence). The CDR3 is made up of 16 amino acids.